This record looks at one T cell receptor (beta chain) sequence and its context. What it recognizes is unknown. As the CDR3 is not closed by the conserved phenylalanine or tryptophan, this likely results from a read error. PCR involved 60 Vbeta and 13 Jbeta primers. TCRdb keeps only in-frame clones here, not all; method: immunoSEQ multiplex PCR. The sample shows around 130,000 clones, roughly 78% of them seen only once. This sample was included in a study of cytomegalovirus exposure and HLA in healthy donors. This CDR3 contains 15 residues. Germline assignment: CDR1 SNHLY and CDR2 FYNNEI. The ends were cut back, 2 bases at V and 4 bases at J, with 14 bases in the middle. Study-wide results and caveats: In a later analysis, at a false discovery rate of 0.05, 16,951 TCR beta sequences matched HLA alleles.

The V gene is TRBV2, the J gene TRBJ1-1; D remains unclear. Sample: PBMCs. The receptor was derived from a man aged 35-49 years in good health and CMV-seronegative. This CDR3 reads CASSEMPGIGTEAFV. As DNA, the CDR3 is TGTGCCAGCAGTGAAATGCCCGGGATCGGCACTGAAGCTTTCGTT.